Below, 17 T cell receptor beta chains from the same sample are listed, as sequenced in a study of cytomegalovirus exposure and HLA in healthy donors. This PCR relied on a set of 60 Vbeta primers and 13 Jbeta primers. TCRdb keeps only in-frame clones here, not all; method: immunoSEQ multiplex PCR. The repertoire has 150,000 to 200,000 clones, 60% to 80% of them found once; the top ten carry 11% to 15%. Sequencing was carried out using PBMCs. The receptors originated from a man in his fifties in good health and CMV-seropositive.

This CDR3 is CASSQRGLAGGRTDTQYF. In DNA form, the CDR3 reads TGTGCCAGCAGCCAACGAGGACTAGCGGGGGGGAGGACAGATACGCAGTATTTT. The genes are TRBV4-2 and TRBJ2-3; 15 nucleotides match TRBD2. V trimming: 2 bases; J trimming: 3 bases; junction bases outside the gene matches: 6. This CDR3 has 18 residues. Germline CDR1 reads LGHNA; CDR2 reads YNFKEQ.

The gene calls are TRBV5-6 and TRBJ2-5; 7 bases agree with TRBD1. The CDR3 is made up of 17 amino acids. The V and J ends lost 0 bases and 5 bases, in that order; junction bases with no gene match: 13. CDR1 is SGHDT and CDR2 is YYEEEE in the germline V gene. CDR3 nucleotide sequence: TGTGCCAGCAGCTTGGGGTTTGACAGGGTGAGGTCGGAGACCCAGTACTTC. Protein: CASSLGFDRVRSETQYF. The whole variable domain, filled in from reference TRBV5-6 and TRBJ2-5, reads DAGVTQSPTHLIKTRGQQVTLRCSPKSGHDTVSWYQQALGQGPQFIFQYYEEEERQRGNFPDRFSGHQFPNYSSELNVNALLLGDSALYLCASSLGFDRVRSETQYFGPGTRLLVL.

The count of this clone is one. V and J are TRBV10-3 and TRBJ2-7, with 9 positions matching TRBD1. The CDR3 covers 13 residues. J lost 6 bases, V lost 4 bases, and 4 bases had no gene match. Germline V lookup: CDR1 ENHRY, CDR2 SYGVKD. CDR3 nucleotides: TGTGCCATCAGTGTAACAGGGGGCTTCGAGCAGTACGTC. Protein sequence: CAISVTGGFEQYV.

The V call is TRBV14, the J call TRBJ2-1; D possibly corresponds to TRBD2 (5 bases). This CDR3 has 18 residues. In germline, CDR1 is SGHDN, CDR2 FVKESK. V gave up 0 bases and J gave up 7 bases, with 22 bases separating them. The CDR3 region has the DNA TGTGCCAGCAGCCAAGATTCCCTTTTCAGACTGAGGGTGAATGAGCAGTTCTTC. Encoded protein: CASSQDSLFRLRVNEQFF.

The gene calls are TRBV5-4 and TRBJ1-6; 12 nucleotides agree with TRBD1. Trimming at V came to 4 bases and at J to 9 bases, leaving 2 bases not matched to a gene. Germline V gene data show CDR1 as SGHNT and CDR2 as YYREEE (reference sequence). This CDR3 is built from 14 residues. The CDR3 here is CASSGTGGGSPLHF. CDR3 nucleotide sequence: TGTGCCAGCAGCGGGACAGGGGGCGGTTCACCCCTCCACTTT.

This chain connects TRBV6-4 to TRBJ1-1; D uncertain. This CDR3 contains 14 residues. V lost 3 bases and J lost 8, with 16 bases in between. CDR1 is MRHNA, CDR2 SNTAGT, per germline. CDR3 DNA sequence: TGTGCCAGCAGTGAGGTAACCGGGCGGGGAGAAGCTTTCTTT. This gives the protein CASSEVTGRGEAFF.

This rearrangement joins TRBV6-5 to TRBJ2-3, with TRBD2 matching over 9 bases. J was trimmed by 5 bases and V by 8 bases; bases with no gene match: 2. Germline values: CDR1 MNHEY, CDR2 SVGAGI. CDR3 size: 12 residues. The CDR3 reads CASWRGGDTQYF. The CDR3 nucleotides read TGTGCCAGCTGGCGGGGGGGAGATACGCAGTATTTT.

This clone showed up just once. The chain links TRBV9 to TRBJ2-3, with D possibly TRBD2 on 5 matching bases. The V and J ends lost 0 bases and 1 base respectively, with 6 bases between them. Per germline, CDR1 SGDLS and CDR2 YYNGEE. The CDR3 has 14 amino acids. The CDR3 here is CASSVDGGTDTQYF. CDR3 in DNA: TGTGCCAGCAGCGTAGACGGGGGCACAGATACGCAGTATTTT.

This clone was recorded once. This sequence joins TRBV6-4 and TRBJ1-6; 9 nucleotides line up with TRBD1. The CDR3 is 13 residues long. Germline values: CDR1 MRHNA, CDR2 SNTAGT. With V trimmed by 8 bases and J by 9 bases, 5 bases remained unmatched. CDR3 nucleotide sequence: TGTGCCAGCTCGACAGGGGGTGGTTCACCCCTCCACTTT. Translation: CASSTGGGSPLHF.

The V call is TRBV14, the J call TRBJ1-2; 8 bases match TRBD1. V was pared by 4 bases and J by 4 bases, with 5 bases of the junction left unmatched. CDR1 is SGHDN, CDR2 FVKESK, per germline. This CDR3 has 14 amino acids. In nucleotides, the CDR3 is TGTGCCAGCAGCCGGTCTACAGGGGGCTATGGCTACACCTTC. Translating it yields CASSRSTGGYGYTF.

The V gene is TRBV19, the J gene TRBJ2-5, with D hard to call. The CDR3 extends over 13 amino acids. The germline V gene encodes CDR1 LNHDA and CDR2 SQIVND (reference sequence). V was shortened by 5 bases and J by 2 bases, with 9 bases between the two germline ends. Here the CDR3 reads CASSGSEQETQYF. The CDR3, as DNA: TGTGCCAGTAGTGGGTCGGAGCAAGAGACCCAGTACTTC.

The gene calls are TRBV7-3 and TRBJ2-7; 10 bases line up with TRBD2. From germline, CDR1 is SGHTA and CDR2 FQGTGA. V lost 4 bases, J lost 5 bases, and 8 bases stayed unmatched. The CDR3 extends over 15 amino acids. CDR3 loop: CASSSPSGGSDEQYF. The DNA of the CDR3 is TGTGCCAGCAGCTCACCTAGCGGGGGAAGCGACGAGCAGTACTTC. The full variable domain, its missing parts supplied by reference TRBV7-3 and TRBJ2-7, is GAGVSQTPSNKVTEKGKYVELRCDPISGHTALYWYRQSLGQGPEFLIYFQGTGAADDSGLPNDRFFAVRPEGSVSTLKIQRTERGDSAVYLCASSSPSGGSDEQYFGPGTRLTVT.

The chain is built from TRBV12-5 and TRBJ2-1; TRBD1 matches 10 bases. J was trimmed by 1 base and V by 6 bases; bases with no gene match: 3. Germline lookup yields CDR1 LGHNT and CDR2 FRNRAP. This CDR3 has 15 residues. The chain's CDR3 is CASGLGQGSYNEQFF. The CDR3, as DNA: TGTGCTAGTGGCCTGGGACAGGGGTCCTACAATGAGCAGTTCTTC.

The J gene is TRBJ2-3, the V gene TRBV5-1; D uncertain. Germline assignment: CDR1 SGHRS and CDR2 YFSETQ. Trimming took off 4 bases at V and 0 bases at J, with 9 bases between the two ends. The CDR3 spans 14 residues. The CDR3: CASSQTASTDTQYF. CDR3 bases: TGCGCCAGCAGCCAGACTGCTAGCACAGATACGCAGTATTTT.

V gene TRBV7-8 combines with J gene TRBJ2-2, with a weak D call TRBD1 (6 bases). The CDR3 consists of 17 residues. V was trimmed by 6 bases and J by 1 base, leaving 18 bases between them. Germline V gene data show CDR1 as SGHVS and CDR2 as FQNEAQ. CDR3: CASRFRGQRKNTGELFF. CDR3 nucleotide sequence: TGTGCCAGCAGATTCAGGGGACAAAGAAAGAACACCGGGGAGCTGTTTTTT.

This chain connects TRBV4-1 to TRBJ1-2, with TRBD1 identical over 8 bases. V shed 0 bases and J 6 bases; nucleotides not matched to a gene: 12. The CDR3 contains 17 residues. CDR1 and CDR2 (germline): MGHRA, YSYEKL. CDR3 region: CASSQDGLRAGGHGYTF. CDR3 coding DNA: TGCGCCAGCAGCCAAGATGGTTTGAGGGCAGGGGGCCATGGCTACACCTTC.

V usage is TRBV6-6 and J usage is TRBJ2-5, with D maybe TRBD1 (6 bases). This CDR3 region has 15 residues. Trimming left V 4 bases short and J 6 bases short, with 18 bases between. From germline, CDR1 is MNHNY and CDR2 SVGAGI (reference sequence). CDR3 amino acids: CASSFQTAGEKTQYF. DNA for the CDR3: TGTGCCAGCAGTTTCCAAACAGCAGGGGAGAAGACCCAGTACTTC.